This T cell receptor (beta chain) was found in a study of T cell clonality in common variable immunodeficiency. CVID and control samples used equivalent genomic DNA input. Sequencing used immunoSEQ multiplex PCR; TCRdb keeps in-frame clones, though not all of them. The data show about 37,000 clones, with none appearing a single time. Germline CDR1 MDHEN, CDR2 SYDVKM. CDR3 length equals 12 residues. This clone was recorded at least ten times. The read falls 3 residues short of the CDR3 end, and the missing part is taken from the germline J gene. The V and J genes are TRBV28 and TRBJ1-2; 7 bases match TRBD1. Material for sequencing was peripheral blood mononuclear cells. This TCR was sampled from a person between 18 and 75 years old in good health. Partial CDR3 DNA: TGTGCCAGCGCACTACAGGGGAGCGGC. Protein: CASALQGSG. Given in full, the CDR3 is CASALQGSGYTF.